The 12 T cell receptor beta chains given below trace back to one sample, sequenced in a study of shared clonotypes between healthy human individuals. Generated by immunoSEQ multiplex PCR, the TCRdb table keeps only in-frame clones and is missing some. Among around 500,000 clones, around four fifths were seen once, and the ten largest hold around 12%. Sequencing was performed on PBMCs. The receptor set was obtained from a woman in her 40s in good health. Some clones in this sample may be carry-over from other donors' samples.

This clone occurred a few times. The rearrangement links TRBV6-4 to TRBJ2-1, with a possible D match to TRBD1 (6 bases). The CDR3 is made up of 13 amino acids. V was clipped by 6 bases and J by 9 bases, with 15 bases between them. The germline V gene encodes CDR1 MRHNA and CDR2 SNTAGT. CDR3 region: CASRPQGSGEQFF. DNA of the CDR3: TGTGCCAGCAGGCCACAGGGCTCGGGTGAGCAGTTCTTC.

In regard to this clone: Different DNA sequences within this sample yield the same CDR3. This sequence joins TRBV28 and TRBJ2-2; D is unclear. Germline-derived CDR1 and CDR2 are MDHEN and SYDVKM. Trimming took off 2 bases at V and 4 bases at J, with 2 bases between the two ends. This CDR3 comprises 12 residues. The CDR3 here is CASSLGTGELFF. The CDR3, as DNA: TGTGCCAGCAGTTTAGGCACCGGGGAGCTGTTTTTT.

The gene calls are TRBV28 and TRBJ1-1; D not certain. Per the germline V gene, CDR1 is MDHEN and CDR2 is SYDVKM. The V and J ends lost 5 bases and 9 bases respectively, with 13 bases between them. The CDR3 runs to 12 residues. Here the CDR3 reads CASSLTWTQAFF. CDR3 DNA sequence: TGTGCCAGCAGTCTTACGTGGACGCAAGCTTTCTTT.

The chain links TRBV11-2 to TRBJ2-3; 10 positions agree with TRBD2. Germline CDR1 reads SGHAT; CDR2 reads FQNNGV. This CDR3 comprises 14 residues. J was trimmed by 3 bases and V by 6 bases; bases with no gene match: 3. As DNA, the CDR3 is TGTGCCAGCAGAACGGGACTAGCGACAGATACGCAGTATTTT. Protein: CASRTGLATDTQYF.

V gene TRBV7-3 combines with J gene TRBJ2-1; 11 bases fit TRBD2. V lost 4 bases to trimming and J lost 7 bases; unmatched junction nucleotides: 12. Germline V CDR1 and CDR2: SGHTA, FQGTGA. CDR3 length equals 17 residues. CDR3 protein: CASSYTSGSKVGNEQFF. CDR3 DNA: TGTGCCAGCAGCTACACTAGCGGGAGTAAAGTGGGTAATGAGCAGTTCTTC.

V is TRBV30 and J is TRBJ1-1; D not certain. V dropped 4 bases and J dropped 3 bases, with 9 bases sitting between them. The germline CDR1 and CDR2 sequences are GTSNPN and SVGIG (reference sequence). This CDR3 has 12 residues. Here the CDR3 DNA reads TGTGCCTGGACCCGGGAGTACACTGAAGCTTTCTTT. Amino acid sequence: CAWTREYTEAFF.

As concerns this clone: A read error may explain this, as a much larger clone is one base away. Within the sample, other DNA sequences also encode this same CDR3. V gene TRBV6-1 combines with J gene TRBJ2-5; 7 bases align to TRBD2. The V gene's germline CDR1 is MNHNS and CDR2 SASEGT. Trimming cost V 5 bases and J 5 bases; bases outside gene matches: 11. The CDR3 is 15 amino acids. The chain's CDR3 is CASSQLAGDSETQYF. The CDR3 nucleotides read TGTGCCAGCAGTCAGCTGGCGGGAGATTCTGAGACCCAGTACTTC.

V usage is TRBV6-6 and J usage is TRBJ2-3; D is possibly TRBD2 (6 bases). Trimming pared 6 bases from V and 9 bases from J, leaving 10 bases between. The CDR3 extends over 11 amino acids. The germline V gene encodes CDR1 MNHNY and CDR2 SVGAGI (reference sequence). The CDR3 sequence: CASRGDLTQYF. DNA for the CDR3: TGTGCCAGCAGGGGGGACTTAACGCAGTATTTT.

The rearrangement links TRBV20-1 to TRBJ2-5; possibly TRBD2 for D (6 bases). The V end was cut by 3 bases, the J end by 5 bases, with 7 bases between. This CDR3 is 11 amino acids long. CDR1 and CDR2 (germline): DFQATT, SNEGSKA (reference sequence). The CDR3 region is CSASGGETQYF. DNA of the CDR3: TGCAGTGCTAGTGGAGGGGAGACCCAGTACTTC.

This rearrangement joins TRBV5-1 to TRBJ1-3, with a possible D match to TRBD1 (6 bases). Trimming pared 0 bases from V and 3 bases from J, leaving 16 bases between. This CDR3 has 17 residues. The V gene's germline CDR1 is SGHRS and CDR2 YFSETQ. The CDR3 protein is CASSLVGAVGDGNTIYF. The CDR3 nucleotides read TGCGCCAGCAGCTTGGTGGGGGCGGTTGGTGATGGAAACACCATATATTTT.

This clone was picked up a small number of times. The gene calls are TRBV29-1 and TRBJ2-2; unclear D gene. The CDR3 extends over 14 amino acids. V lost 3 bases to trimming and J lost 1 base, with 9 bases between them. Looked up from germline, CDR1 is SQVTM and CDR2 is ANQGSEA. The CDR3 reads CSVDTGRNTGELFF. CDR3 sequence (DNA): TGCAGCGTTGATACCGGACGGAACACCGGGGAGCTGTTTTTT.

The chain combines TRBV19 with TRBJ2-1; 10 nucleotides match TRBD1. V shed 7 bases and J 6 bases; nucleotides not matched to a gene: 15. This CDR3 spans 17 amino acids. The germline V gene has CDR1 LNHDA and CDR2 SQIVND (reference sequence). CDR3: CASTEQAGTGALNEQFF. CDR3 nucleotides: TGTGCCAGTACCGAACAAGCGGGGACAGGGGCCCTCAATGAGCAGTTCTTC.